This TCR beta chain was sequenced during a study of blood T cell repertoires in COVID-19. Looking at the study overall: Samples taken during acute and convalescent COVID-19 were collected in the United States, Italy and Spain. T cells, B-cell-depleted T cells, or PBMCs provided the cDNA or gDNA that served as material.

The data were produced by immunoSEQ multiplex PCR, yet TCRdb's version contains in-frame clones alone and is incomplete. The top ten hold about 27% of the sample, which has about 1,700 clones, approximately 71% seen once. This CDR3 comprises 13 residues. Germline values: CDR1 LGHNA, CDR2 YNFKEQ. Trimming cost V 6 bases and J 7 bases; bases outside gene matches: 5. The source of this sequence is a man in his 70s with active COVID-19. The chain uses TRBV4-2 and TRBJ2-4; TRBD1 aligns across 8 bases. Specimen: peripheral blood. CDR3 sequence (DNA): TGTGCCAGCAGGGACAGGGTTGGGAACATTCAGTACTTC. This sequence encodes CASRDRVGNIQYF.